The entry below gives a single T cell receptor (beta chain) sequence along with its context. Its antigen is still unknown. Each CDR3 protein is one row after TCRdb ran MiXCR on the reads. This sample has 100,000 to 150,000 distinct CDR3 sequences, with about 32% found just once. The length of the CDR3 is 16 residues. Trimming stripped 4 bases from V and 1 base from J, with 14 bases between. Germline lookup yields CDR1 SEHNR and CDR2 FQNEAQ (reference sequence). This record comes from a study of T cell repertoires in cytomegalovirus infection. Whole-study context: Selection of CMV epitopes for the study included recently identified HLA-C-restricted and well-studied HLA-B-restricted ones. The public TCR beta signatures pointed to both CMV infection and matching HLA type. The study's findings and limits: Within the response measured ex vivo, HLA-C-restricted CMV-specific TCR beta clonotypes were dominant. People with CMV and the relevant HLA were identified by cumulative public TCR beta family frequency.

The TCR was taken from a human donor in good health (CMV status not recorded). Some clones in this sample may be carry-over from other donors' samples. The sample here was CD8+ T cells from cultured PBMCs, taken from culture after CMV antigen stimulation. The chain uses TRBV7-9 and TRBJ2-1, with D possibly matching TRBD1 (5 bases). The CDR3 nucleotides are TGTGCCAGCAGCTCCTCCTGGGGCGAATCCTACAATGAGCAGTTCTTC. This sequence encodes CASSSSWGESYNEQFF. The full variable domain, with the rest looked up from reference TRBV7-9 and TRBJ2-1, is DTGVSQNPRHKITKRGQNVTFRCDPISEHNRLYWYRQTLGQGPEFLTYFQNEAQLEKSRLLSDRFSAERPKGSFSTLEIQRTEQGDSAMYLCASSSSWGESYNEQFFGPGTRLTVL.